A selection of T cell receptor beta chains follows, all from one sample in a study of T-cell reconstitution after alpha-beta-depleted transplantation in children. TCRdb reanalysed the PCR reads using MiXCR and keeps one entry per CDR3 protein. This sample yields approximately 500,000 distinct CDR3 sequences, of which over 25% are seen a single time; 36% belongs to the top ten. Sequences were derived from PBMCs, sampled before TCRalphabeta/CD19-depleted stem cell transplant. These receptors were obtained from a boy in the first two years of life with Wiskott-Aldrich syndrome, due to receive a stem cell transplant. Both conserved end residues are part of each CDR3. Fields, in order: J gene, clone size, V gene, CDR3 length, D gene, CDR3 DNA, CDR3 protein. D genes are given only for firm matches. Rows give clone size only sometimes, using once, few, many, or a class for an expanded clone.

>TRBJ1-5|few|TRBV7-2|15|-
TGTGCCAGCAGCTTAGGAGGCCTCGGCAATCAGCCCCAGCATTTT
CASSLGGLGNQPQHF
>TRBJ2-5|-|TRBV4-2|16|TRBD2
TGTGCCAGCAGCGACGGACTAGCGGGAAATTCAGAGACCCAGTACTTC
CASSDGLAGNSETQYF
>TRBJ2-7|few|TRBV5-1|15|-
TGCGCCAGCAGCCGAGCGGGCCAGAGCTCCTACGAGCAGTACTTC
CASSRAGQSSYEQYF
>TRBJ2-6|-|TRBV4-1|16|TRBD1
TGCGCCAGCAGCCCGACAGGGAATTCTGGGGCCAACGTCCTGACTTTC
CASSPTGNSGANVLTF
>TRBJ1-2|-|TRBV5-1|13|-
TGCGCCAGCAGCCCGGTACCCAGTCATGGCTACACCTTC
CASSPVPSHGYTF
>TRBJ1-4|-|TRBV11-3|15|TRBD1
TGTGCCAGCAGCGGCCGGGACAGGGATAATAAAAAACTGTTTTTT
CASSGRDRDNKKLFF
>TRBJ2-7|few|TRBV29-1|13|TRBD1
TGCAGCGTTGAAGATGGGGACAGGGACGAGCAGTACTTC
CSVEDGDRDEQYF
>TRBJ2-7|-|TRBV20-1|16|TRBD2
TGCAGTGCTAGACGGCTAGCGGGAGTTCGGACCTACGAGCAGTACTTC
CSARRLAGVRTYEQYF
>TRBJ2-7|few|TRBV27|18|TRBD1
TGTGCCAGCAACGAGTTTTCTGGGGACAGGGTGCAACCCTACGAGCAGTACTTC
CASNEFSGDRVQPYEQYF
>TRBJ2-7|-|TRBV12-3/TRBV12-4|13|-
TGTGCCAGCAGAGGGGGTTCAGTCTACGAGCAGTACTTC
CASRGGSVYEQYF
>TRBJ2-4|-|TRBV9|17|-
TGTGCCAGCAGCGTAGGGCCAAAGGGATCTGGGAAAAACATTCAGTACTTC
CASSVGPKGSGKNIQYF
>TRBJ2-6|-|TRBV6-5|15|-
TGTGCCAGCAGTTACGAGGGGCGAGGGGCCAACGTCCTGACTTTC
CASSYEGRGANVLTF
>TRBJ1-5|few|TRBV29-1|10|-
TGCAGCGTTGGGGATGAGCCCCAGCATTTT
CSVGDEPQHF
>TRBJ2-3|-|TRBV5-1|12|-
TGCGCCAGCAGTCAAACTACCGATACGCAGTATTTT
CASSQTTDTQYF
>TRBJ1-5|-|TRBV20-1|15|TRBD1
TGCAGTGCTCCAGCCGGACAGGGGCCCTATCAGCCCCAGCATTTT
CSAPAGQGPYQPQHF
>TRBJ2-7|-|TRBV6-2/TRBV6-3|14|TRBD2
TGTGCCAGCACTCGGACTAGCGGGAGGTATGAGCAGTACTTC
CASTRTSGRYEQYF
>TRBJ1-1|-|TRBV10-2|13|-
TGCGCCAGCAGTGTGACAGGGAACACTGAAGCTTTCTTT
CASSVTGNTEAFF
>TRBJ1-4|-|TRBV5-1|13|-
TGCGCCAGCAGCTTTGGCGTGGGCGAAAAACTGTTTTTT
CASSFGVGEKLFF
>TRBJ1-4|-|TRBV27|14|-
TGTGCCAGCAGTTTAAACATCGCGAGTGAAAAACTGTTTTTT
CASSLNIASEKLFF
>TRBJ2-3|-|TRBV12-3/TRBV12-4|14|-
TGTGCCAGCAGTTTCTCACACCGCGGGGATACGCAGTATTTT
CASSFSHRGDTQYF
>TRBJ1-6|-|TRBV27|12|-
TGTGCCAGCAGTTTATACGGATCACCCCTCCACTTT
CASSLYGSPLHF
>TRBJ2-3|-|TRBV5-1|16|-
TGCGCCAGCAGCCTCTGGGGCGGGATCCCCCCAGATACGCAGTATTTT
CASSLWGGIPPDTQYF
>TRBJ2-1|few|TRBV6-6|12|-
TGTGCCAGCAGTTATTGGGACAATGAGCAGTTCTTC
CASSYWDNEQFF
>TRBJ2-1|-|TRBV12-3/TRBV12-4|15|-
TGTGCCAGCAGTGGTACGGGAGCCCGGAGGAATGAGCAGTTCTTC
CASSGTGARRNEQFF
>TRBJ2-7|-|TRBV4-1|14|-
TGCGCCAGCAGCCAAGACCCGTACTCCTACGAGCAGTACTTC
CASSQDPYSYEQYF
>TRBJ2-1|many|TRBV12-3/TRBV12-4|14|TRBD2
TGTGCCAGCAGTTTACTAGCGGGGGGCAATGAGCAGTTCTTC
CASSLLAGGNEQFF
>TRBJ2-1|few|TRBV7-8|17|-
TGTGCCAGCAGCTTAGTAGTTAGGCGGGGCTCCTACAATGAGCAGTTCTTC
CASSLVVRRGSYNEQFF
>TRBJ2-2|-|TRBV5-1|16|TRBD2
TGCGCCAGCAGCTTGGTACCTAGCGGGAGCACCGGGGAGCTGTTTTTT
CASSLVPSGSTGELFF
>TRBJ2-1|-|TRBV4-2|17|TRBD1
TGTGCCAGCAGCCAAGAACCAACAGGGGGGTACTACAATGAGCAGTTCTTC
CASSQEPTGGYYNEQFF
>TRBJ2-7|few|TRBV27|13|TRBD2
TGTGCCAGCAGTAGAAGCGGGACTTACGAGCAGTACTTC
CASSRSGTYEQYF
>TRBJ2-1|-|TRBV12-3/TRBV12-4|12|-
TGTGCCAGCAGTTTAGTACGTGCAGAACAGTTCTTC
CASSLVRAEQFF
>TRBJ2-1|-|TRBV12-3/TRBV12-4|16|TRBD2
TGTGCCAGCAGTCCAGGGACTAGCGGGAGGGGGGATGAGCAGTTCTTC
CASSPGTSGRGDEQFF